The 5 T cell receptor beta chains below come from one sample, sequenced in a study of T cell responses to AZD1222 COVID-19 vaccine. TCRdb's copy holds only in-frame clones and misses some; the assay was immunoSEQ multiplex PCR. The data show about 72,000 clones, with approximately 90% seen just once and about 28% held by the top ten. This specimen consisted of peripheral blood, obtained 28 days after the second AZD1222 dose. These receptor sequences come from an adult who received the AZD1222 COVID-19 vaccine.

The rearrangement links TRBV19 to TRBJ1-1, with D perhaps TRBD1 (5 bases). This CDR3 region has 15 residues. Germline loops: CDR1 LNHDA, CDR2 SQIVND (reference sequence). V lost 1 base and J 6 bases, leaving 15 bases between the germline ends. The CDR3 bases are TGTGCCAGTAGTATAGCCCCAGCAGGGCTAGCTGAAGCTTTCTTT. Protein: CASSIAPAGLAEAFF.

This clone showed up just a few times. The rearrangement joins TRBV7-9 to TRBJ1-5; D call uncertain. Deletions cut 1 base from V and 3 bases from J, with 1 base between. Germline V gene data show CDR1 as SEHNR and CDR2 as FQNEAQ (reference sequence). The CDR3 has 12 residues. CDR3 sequence: CASSLDNQPQHF. The CDR3 coding sequence is TGTGCCAGCAGCTTAGACAATCAGCCCCAGCATTTT.

CDR3 sequence reads: CASSRTSVNTGELFF. The CDR3 DNA is TGTGCCAGTAGTCGGACTAGCGTTAACACCGGGGAGCTGTTTTTT. This chain joins TRBV19 and TRBJ2-2, with 9 bases fitting TRBD2. The CDR3 has 15 amino acids. Germline V CDR1 and CDR2: LNHDA, SQIVND (reference sequence). J lost 2 bases, V lost 5 bases, and 3 bases had no gene match. The full variable domain, completed using reference TRBV19 and TRBJ2-2, is DGGITQSPKYLFRKEGQNVTLSCEQNLNHDAMYWYRQDPGQGLRLIYYSQIVNDFQKGDIAEGYSVSREKKESFPLTVTSAQKNPTAFYLCASSRTSVNTGELFFGEGSRLTVL.

This chain joins TRBV11-2 and TRBJ2-2, with 9 bases matching TRBD2. V was pared by 6 bases and J by 4 bases, with 12 bases of the junction left unmatched. Germline V gene sequence: CDR1 SGHAT, CDR2 FQNNGV. There are 17 residues in the CDR3. CDR3 amino acids: CASSRWASGMVTGELFF. The CDR3 nucleotides read TGTGCCAGCAGTCGATGGGCTAGCGGGATGGTCACCGGGGAGCTGTTTTTT.

The CDR3 loop reads CASSLDSLAGNEQFF. DNA for the CDR3: TGTGCCAGCAGCTTAGACAGTCTAGCGGGCAATGAGCAGTTCTTC. The chain has TRBV7-3 and TRBJ2-1, with 8 bases fitting TRBD2. The length of the CDR3 is 15 residues. Germline assignment: CDR1 SGHTA and CDR2 FQGTGA. V lost 2 bases and J lost 6; bases outside the gene matches: 6.